This entry lists 27 T cell receptor beta chains sequenced from one sample in a study of blood T cell repertoires in COVID-19. TCRdb keeps only in-frame clones here, not all; method: immunoSEQ multiplex PCR. The sample lists approximately 290,000 clones, approximately 89% occurring once. Sequenced material: peripheral blood. All receptors come from a woman aged 25 to 39 with COVID-19, enrolled during active disease.

The CDR3 region has the DNA TGTGCCAGCAGTTTATCGGGGTGGCAGGGGGCATCCGGCTACACCTTC. It yields the protein CASSLSGWQGASGYTF. The chain carries TRBV28 and TRBJ1-2, with TRBD1 identical over 8 bases. Germline V gives CDR1 MDHEN, CDR2 SYDVKM. After removal of 1 base from V and 8 bases from J, the junction contained 12 bases not matched to a gene. The CDR3 totals 16 residues.

Note on this clone: The same CDR3 also results from other DNA sequences found in this sample. The V gene is TRBV24-1, the J gene TRBJ1-5; 7 bases match TRBD1. CDR1 KGHDR and CDR2 SFDVKD come from the germline V gene. The CDR3 sequence is 13 residues long. J lost 5 bases, V lost 3 bases, and 0 bases had no gene match. The CDR3 nucleotides read TGTGCCACCAGTGATACAGGGGATCAGCCCCAGCATTTT. Amino acids: CATSDTGDQPQHF.

The chain links TRBV10-3 to TRBJ1-6; D is undetermined. Per germline, CDR1 ENHRY and CDR2 SYGVKD. V lost 5 bases and J lost 5, with 7 bases in between. The CDR3 is made up of 13 amino acids. CDR3 sequence: CAISSSNNSPLHF. CDR3 nucleotide sequence: TGTGCCATCAGTTCGAGTAATAATTCACCCCTCCACTTT.

This clone was picked up one time. The chain uses TRBV10-3 and TRBJ1-3; 7 bases are shared with TRBD1. V shed 5 bases and J 2 bases; nucleotides not matched to a gene: 9. This CDR3 spans 16 amino acids. Germline CDR1 is ENHRY and CDR2 is SYGVKD. The DNA of the CDR3 is TGTGCCATCAGTAAGGCCCTGGGGACAGCTGGAAACACCATATATTTT. It codes for CAISKALGTAGNTIYF.

This clone was detected once. The V gene is TRBV23-1, the J gene TRBJ1-2; 11 positions match TRBD1. TRBV23-1 is designated an ORF whose function remains uncertain. The V segment lost 7 bases and the J segment 6 bases; nucleotides outside the gene matches: 13. The CDR3 sequence is 16 residues long. CDR3 in amino acids: CASTYGDRGYWDGYTF. CDR3 DNA sequence: TGCGCCAGCACTTATGGGGACAGGGGGTATTGGGATGGCTACACCTTC.

The chain has TRBV3-1 (or the pseudogene TRBV3-2) and TRBJ2-2; 7 nucleotides agree with TRBD1. Trimming took 3 bases from V and 6 from J; bases not matched to a gene: 10. Looked up from germline, CDR1 is LGHDT and CDR2 is YNNKEL (reference sequence). CDR3 size: 16 residues. In nucleotides, the CDR3 is TGTGCCAGCAGCCATAGGGGGCAGGGAAGGGCCGGGGAGCTGTTTTTT. Translated: CASSHRGQGRAGELFF.

The J gene is TRBJ2-1, the V gene TRBV27; D may be TRBD2 (5 bases). Germline loops: CDR1 MNHEY, CDR2 SMNVEV (reference sequence). CDR3 size: 13 residues. V was clipped by 5 bases and J by 6 bases, with 11 bases between them. The CDR3 sequence is CASSPPSPNEQFF. In DNA, the CDR3 is TGTGCCAGCAGTCCACCTAGCCCCAATGAGCAGTTCTTC.

The chain couples TRBV5-8 to TRBJ2-1; 8 bases are shared with TRBD2. Germline loops: CDR1 SGHTS, CDR2 YDEGEE. The ends lost 0 bases at V and 8 bases at J; junction bases unmatched: 10. CDR3 length: 16 residues. CDR3: CASSLGPGLEGDEQFF. In DNA form, the CDR3 reads TGTGCCAGCAGCTTGGGACCGGGACTAGAAGGTGATGAGCAGTTCTTC.

The chain employs TRBV11-1 and TRBJ1-2; D unresolved. The ends were cut back, 8 bases at V and 7 bases at J, with 5 bases in the middle. The CDR3 is 9 amino acids. The germline gives CDR1 SGHAT, CDR2 FQDESV (reference sequence). DNA of the CDR3: TGTGCCAGCGGGAGTGGCTACACCTTC. Amino acid sequence: CASGSGYTF.

The chain combines TRBV18 with TRBJ2-1; 9 nucleotides agree with TRBD2. This CDR3 comprises 15 residues. Germline V gene lookup returns CDR1 KGHSH and CDR2 LQKENI. V shed 3 bases and J 5 bases; nucleotides not matched to a gene: 5. CDR3 nucleotides: TGTGCCAGCTCACCGGCTAGCGGGACCCACAATGAGCAGTTCTTC. It translates to CASSPASGTHNEQFF. The full variable domain, rest sourced from reference TRBV18 and TRBJ2-1, is NAGVMQNPRHLVRRRGQEARLRCSPMKGHSHVYWYRQLPEEGLKFMVYLQKENIIDESGMPKERFSAEFPKEGPSILRIQQVVRGDSAAYFCASSPASGTHNEQFFGPGTRLTVL.

This clone was recorded only once. The genes are TRBV6-5 and TRBJ1-2; the match to TRBD1 covers 8 bases. Germline values: CDR1 MNHEY, CDR2 SVGAGI. There are 15 residues in the CDR3. The J segment lost 0 bases and the V segment lost 7 bases, leaving 7 bases of the junction unmatched. As DNA, the CDR3 is TGTGCCAGCATCCTACCACAGGGGGCTAACTATGGCTACACCTTC. This sequence encodes CASILPQGANYGYTF.

V and J are TRBV28 and TRBJ1-2, with no clear D. Trimming pared 4 bases from V and 4 bases from J, leaving 4 bases between. Germline CDR1 is MDHEN and CDR2 is SYDVKM. The length of the CDR3 is 11 residues. CDR3 amino acids: CASSSFYGYTF. For the CDR3, the DNA is TGTGCCAGCAGTTCCTTCTATGGCTACACCTTC.

The chain is built from TRBV6-2 or TRBV6-3 and TRBJ2-7; TRBD2 matches at 8 bases. The CDR3 totals 17 residues. The V gene end was trimmed by 4 bases and the J gene end by 0 bases; junction bases not matched to a gene: 11. CDR1 and CDR2 from the germline V gene are MNHEY and SVGEGT. The CDR3 is CASSSVLTSDDSYEQYF. CDR3 DNA sequence: TGTGCCAGCAGTTCAGTCTTGACTAGCGATGACTCCTACGAGCAGTACTTC.

The rearrangement joins TRBV10-3 to TRBJ1-5, with TRBD1 identical over 10 bases. This CDR3 spans 15 amino acids. Germline CDR1 reads ENHRY; CDR2 reads SYGVKD. Unmatched junction bases numbered 5, after V lost 4 bases and J lost 5 bases. The CDR3 loop reads CAISGDRGGDQPQHF. The CDR3 DNA follows: TGTGCCATCAGTGGGGACAGGGGAGGGGATCAGCCCCAGCATTTT.

J is TRBJ2-5 and V is TRBV5-1, with TRBD1 as a possible D gene (6 bases). Per the germline V gene, CDR1 is SGHRS and CDR2 is YFSETQ. The V end was cut by 0 bases, the J end by 5 bases, with 8 bases between. The CDR3 spans 13 residues. The CDR3 spells CASSLGGGETQYF. The DNA of the CDR3 is TGCGCCAGCAGCTTGGGAGGGGGTGAGACCCAGTACTTC. The variable domain in full, completed from reference TRBV5-1 and TRBJ2-5, reads KAGVTQTPRYLIKTRGQQVTLSCSPISGHRSVSWYQQTPGQGLQFLFEYFSETQRNKGNFPGRFSGRQFSNSRSEMNVSTLELGDSALYLCASSLGGGETQYFGPGTRLLVL.

This chain uses TRBV5-1 with TRBJ1-2; 12 positions agree with TRBD1. Trimming took 4 bases from V and 6 from J; bases not matched to a gene: 7. The CDR3 is made up of 15 amino acids. Germline values: CDR1 SGHRS, CDR2 YFSETQ. This chain's CDR3 is CASSPGQGARDGYTF. DNA for the CDR3: TGCGCCAGCAGCCCGGGACAGGGGGCGCGAGATGGCTACACCTTC. The entire variable domain, with the rest obtained from reference TRBV5-1 and TRBJ1-2, is as follows: KAGVTQTPRYLIKTRGQQVTLSCSPISGHRSVSWYQQTPGQGLQFLFEYFSETQRNKGNFPGRFSGRQFSNSRSEMNVSTLELGDSALYLCASSPGQGARDGYTFGSGTRLTVV.

The rearrangement links TRBV6-2 or TRBV6-3 to TRBJ1-1; unclear D gene. Germline V lookup: CDR1 MNHEY, CDR2 SVGEGT. V was shortened by 2 bases and J by 2 bases, with 15 bases between the two germline ends. The CDR3 covers 16 residues. CDR3 bases: TGTGCCAGCAGTTACGGTACCTGGCGGGAAAACACTGAAGCTTTCTTT. It codes for CASSYGTWRENTEAFF.

This clone was seen once. V and J are TRBV11-2 and TRBJ2-2; D is unclear. The CDR3 sequence is 16 residues long. Looked up from germline, CDR1 is SGHAT and CDR2 is FQNNGV. V lost 0 bases and J lost 2, with 10 bases in between. The CDR3 region is CASSLDRMGNTGELFF. The CDR3 nucleotides read TGTGCCAGCAGCTTAGATAGAATGGGCAACACCGGGGAGCTGTTTTTT.

The rearrangement uses TRBV28 and TRBJ2-7; 10 bases are shared with TRBD2. Germline CDR1 MDHEN, CDR2 SYDVKM. V dropped 3 bases and J dropped 0; count of bases not matched to a gene: 2. The CDR3 is made up of 15 amino acids. The CDR3 sequence: CASSFSSGSSYEQYF. The CDR3, as DNA: TGTGCCAGCAGTTTCTCTAGCGGGAGCTCCTACGAGCAGTACTTC. The complete variable domain, with remaining parts taken from reference TRBV28 and TRBJ2-7, reads DVKVTQSSRYLVKRTGEKVFLECVQDMDHENMFWYRQDPGLGLRLIYFSYDVKMKEKGDIPEGYSVSREKKERFSLILESASTNQTSMYLCASSFSSGSSYEQYFGPGTRLTVT.

The chain carries TRBV29-1 and TRBJ2-7, with TRBD1 matching 10 bases. The CDR3 extends over 14 amino acids. CDR1 SQVTM and CDR2 ANQGSEA come from the germline V gene. V was pared by 2 bases and J by 3 bases, with 4 bases of the junction left unmatched. CDR3 sequence reads: CSVEPGQGSYEQYF. In DNA, the CDR3 is TGCAGCGTTGAACCGGGACAGGGGAGCTACGAGCAGTACTTC.

The CDR3: CASSIFPGLGEAFF. DNA for the CDR3: TGTGCCAGTAGTATCTTTCCGGGTTTGGGTGAAGCTTTCTTT. This rearrangement joins TRBV19 to TRBJ1-1; no clear D. Germline lookup yields CDR1 LNHDA and CDR2 SQIVND (reference sequence). The CDR3 contains 14 residues. Trimming removed 3 bases from V and 7 bases from J, with 15 bases in between.

The rearrangement joins TRBV7-2 to TRBJ2-3, with 9 bases matching TRBD1. CDR3 size: 15 residues. The V gene's germline CDR1 is SGHTA and CDR2 FQGNSA. J lost 5 bases, V lost 5 bases, and 8 bases had no gene match. CDR3 sequence: CASSVTGGRVDTQYF. CDR3 bases: TGTGCCAGCAGCGTCACAGGGGGCCGGGTAGATACGCAGTATTTT. The full variable domain, completed using reference TRBV7-2 and TRBJ2-3, is GAGVSQSPSNKVTEKGKDVELRCDPISGHTALYWYRQSLGQGLEFLIYFQGNSAPDKSGLPSDRFSAERTGGSVSTLTIQRTQQEDSAVYLCASSVTGGRVDTQYFGPGTRLTVL.

In this sample, this clone turned up once. The chain employs TRBV2 and TRBJ1-3; D not resolved. Trimming left V 0 bases short and J 0 bases short, with 3 bases between. The CDR3 is 14 amino acids. The germline V gene has CDR1 SNHLY and CDR2 FYNNEI. CDR3 nucleotide sequence: TGTGCCAGCAGTGAAGCGAGCTCTGGAAACACCATATATTTT. Its translation: CASSEASSGNTIYF.

V usage is TRBV5-1 and J usage is TRBJ1-1; 7 bases align to TRBD1. In germline, CDR1 is SGHRS, CDR2 YFSETQ. The length of the CDR3 is 14 residues. The V and J ends lost 4 bases and 6 bases, in that order; junction bases with no gene match: 9. The CDR3 DNA reads TGCGCCAGCAGCGAGGGGGCCAGGACCGCTGAAGCTTTCTTT. Amino acid sequence: CASSEGARTAEAFF.

V usage is TRBV28 and J usage is TRBJ2-1; 9 nucleotides line up with TRBD1. The V segment lost 2 bases and the J segment 8 bases; nucleotides outside the gene matches: 4. From germline, CDR1 is MDHEN and CDR2 SYDVKM. The CDR3 has 14 residues. The CDR3 DNA reads TGTGCCAGCAGTTTAGACAGGGGGGTAGATGAGCAGTTCTTC. Translated, it gives CASSLDRGVDEQFF.

The chain employs TRBV25-1 and TRBJ1-2; tentatively, D is TRBD1 (6 bases). CDR1 is MGHDK and CDR2 is SYGVNS in the germline V gene. The CDR3 consists of 14 residues. Trimming shortened V by 3 bases and J by 3 bases, and 11 bases separated the two germline ends. Written as DNA, the CDR3 is TGTGCCAGCAGTGACGGGGGGGCCTACTATGGCTACACCTTC. Translating gives CASSDGGAYYGYTF.

This chain uses TRBV11-3 with TRBJ2-1, with 7 bases identical to TRBD2. Germline V gives CDR1 SGHNT, CDR2 YENEEA. The V gene end was trimmed by 1 base and the J gene end by 2 bases; junction bases not matched to a gene: 5. The CDR3 has 16 residues. This CDR3 is CASSLGLGLPYNEQFF. CDR3 coding DNA: TGTGCCAGCAGCTTAGGATTGGGACTACCCTACAATGAGCAGTTCTTC.